These 32 T cell receptor beta chains originate from one sample sequenced in a study of blood T cell repertoires in COVID-19. TCRdb's copy holds only in-frame clones and misses some; the assay was immunoSEQ multiplex PCR. The data show over 40,000 clones, with 75% to 90% seen just once and approximately 2.6% held by the top ten. Material: peripheral blood. The receptor source for this set is a man older than 75 with acute or convalescent COVID-19.

CDR3 sequence reads: CSVGGTGASYEQYF. CDR3 nucleotides: TGCAGCGTTGGGGGGACAGGGGCTTCCTACGAGCAGTACTTC. This chain joins TRBV29-1 and TRBJ2-7; 10 bases agree with TRBD1. This CDR3 comprises 14 residues. With 4 bases clipped from V and 1 base from J, the junction kept 4 bases outside the gene matches. CDR1 and CDR2 (germline): SQVTM, ANQGSEA.

The chain carries TRBV2 and TRBJ2-3; TRBD2 aligns across 10 bases. The ends lost 8 bases at V and 4 bases at J; junction bases unmatched: 9. Germline lookup yields CDR1 SNHLY and CDR2 FYNNEI. CDR3 length: 15 amino acids. In DNA form, the CDR3 reads TGTGCCAGCGGAACGAGCGGGGGGGCCTCAGATACGCAGTATTTT. Translated, it gives CASGTSGGASDTQYF.

This chain connects TRBV6-5 to TRBJ2-5; TRBD2 is a possible D gene (6 bases). The CDR3 is 14 amino acids. Germline V gives CDR1 MNHEY, CDR2 SVGAGI. V lost 2 bases and J lost 2, with 9 bases in between. CDR3 sequence reads: CASSYPGLQETQYF. The CDR3 bases are TGTGCCAGCAGTTACCCGGGACTTCAAGAGACCCAGTACTTC.

V is TRBV9 and J is TRBJ1-4, with 8 positions matching TRBD1. CDR3 length equals 15 residues. V was pared by 2 bases and J by 3 bases, with 3 bases of the junction left unmatched. CDR1 is SGDLS and CDR2 is YYNGEE in the germline V gene. CDR3 DNA: TGTGCCAGCAGCGTTCAGGGGGCAGCTAATGAAAAACTGTTTTTT. It encodes CASSVQGAANEKLFF.

The V gene is TRBV7-9, the J gene TRBJ2-3, with 8 bases aligning to TRBD1. The CDR3 runs to 14 residues. Germline V gene data show CDR1 as SEHNR and CDR2 as FQNEAQ (reference sequence). The junction had 18 bases not matched to a gene; V was cut back by 8 bases and J by 14 bases. The chain's CDR3 is CASGPGGPTIRRYF. The CDR3 DNA follows: TGTGCCAGCGGACCAGGGGGCCCTACCATCCGCAGGTATTTT.

The rearrangement links TRBV6-5 to TRBJ2-7; a possible D gene is TRBD1 (5 bases). CDR1 and CDR2 (germline): MNHEY, SVGAGI. This CDR3 comprises 14 residues. The germline V and J ends were trimmed by 7 bases and 4 bases, with 17 bases remaining between them. Here the CDR3 DNA reads TGTGCCAGCATTGTACGACCAGGGATATACGAGCAGTACTTC. It codes for CASIVRPGIYEQYF.

The V gene is TRBV7-6, the J gene TRBJ1-2; 8 nucleotides agree with TRBD1. This CDR3 has 14 residues. Trimming cost V 5 bases and J 6 bases; bases outside gene matches: 8. CDR1 and CDR2 from the germline V gene are SGHVS and FNYEAQ. The CDR3 DNA sequence: TGTGCCAGCAGCCCCCGGACAGGGACCGATGGCTACACCTTC. It codes for CASSPRTGTDGYTF. The whole variable domain, filled in from reference TRBV7-6 and TRBJ1-2, reads GAGVSQSPRYKVTKRGQDVALRCDPISGHVSLYWYRQALGQGPEFLTYFNYEAQQDKSGLPNDRFSAERPEGSISTLTIQRTEQRDSAMYRCASSPRTGTDGYTFGSGTRLTVV.

The chain combines TRBV9 with TRBJ2-7, with D perhaps matching TRBD1 (6 bases). Germline CDR1 and CDR2: SGDLS and YYNGEE. This CDR3 has 13 amino acids. The V end lost 4 bases, the J end lost 6 bases, and 14 bases lay between the germline ends. The CDR3 sequence: CASSQDRLGEQYF. CDR3 sequence (DNA): TGTGCCAGCAGCCAGGACAGACTGGGCGAGCAGTACTTC.

The chain employs TRBV29-1 and TRBJ2-1; 8 nucleotides align to TRBD2. The CDR3 is 13 residues long. V trimming: 8 bases; J trimming: 10 bases; junction bases outside the gene matches: 13. Germline-derived CDR1 and CDR2 are SQVTM and ANQGSEA. In DNA form, the CDR3 reads TGCAGCCTTACCGACGGGGGGGCCGGCGAGCAGTTCTTC. Translating gives CSLTDGGAGEQFF.

V gene TRBV6-2 or TRBV6-3 combines with J gene TRBJ1-1, with 7 bases lining up with TRBD1. Germline CDR1 MNHEY, CDR2 SVGEGT. V was clipped by 2 bases and J by 8 bases; unmatched bases: 2. This CDR3 region has 12 residues. Here the CDR3 reads CASSYPDREAFF. The CDR3 nucleotides are TGTGCCAGCAGTTACCCGGACAGGGAAGCTTTCTTT.

The rearrangement links TRBV25-1 to TRBJ1-2, with D perhaps TRBD1 (5 bases). Germline V gene data show CDR1 as MGHDK and CDR2 as SYGVNS. The CDR3 spans 15 residues. V dropped 3 bases and J dropped 3 bases, with 14 bases sitting between them. The DNA of the CDR3 is TGTGCCAGCAGTGAGGGACTCCCGGGGTACTATGGCTACACCTTC. Amino acids: CASSEGLPGYYGYTF.

This clone was counted a single time. V is TRBV6-2 or TRBV6-3 and J is TRBJ1-5; possible D gene TRBD1, 6 bases. The germline V gene has CDR1 MNHEY and CDR2 SVGEGT. The CDR3 totals 13 residues. V lost 5 bases, J lost 6 bases, and 11 bases lay in between. The CDR3 bases are TGTGCCAGCAGTACCGCCAGGGGTCAGCCCCAGCATTTT. This sequence encodes CASSTARGQPQHF.

In the case of this clone: An end of the junction differs from the germline gene, which may be a read error. The chain recombines TRBV5-4 with TRBJ2-6, with 8 bases aligning to TRBD2. Per germline, CDR1 SGHNT and CDR2 YYREEE (reference sequence). CDR3 length: 18 amino acids. CDR3 DNA: TGTGCCAGCAGATTGGTTGGGACTAGTAGTAAGGGGGCCAACGTCCTGACTTTC. The encoded protein is CASRLVGTSSKGANVLTF.

As concerns this clone: At one end the junction does not follow the germline gene, possibly because of a read error. The chain links TRBV7-7 to TRBJ1-1; the D is unclear. Germline-derived CDR1 and CDR2 are SSHAT and FNYEAQ (reference sequence). The CDR3 spans 14 residues. CDR3 loop: CASSLRRMNTEAFF. The DNA for the CDR3 is TGTGCTAGCAGCTTAAGGCGGATGAACACTGAAGCTTTCTTT.

Concerning this clone: The junction departs from the called germline gene at one end, perhaps through a read error. CDR3 sequence reads: CASSFKGARTDTQYF. CDR3 bases: TGCGCCAGCAGCTTCAAAGGGGCGCGGACAGATACACAGTATTTT. The J gene is TRBJ2-3, the V gene TRBV5-1, with a weak D call TRBD1 (6 bases). The CDR3 sequence is 15 residues long. Germline V CDR1 and CDR2: SGHRS, YFSETQ.

This clone is medium-sized. This chain joins TRBV7-2 and TRBJ2-1, with D possibly matching TRBD2 (5 bases). V was pared by 6 bases and J by 0 bases, with 15 bases between. This CDR3 is built from 16 residues. The germline gives CDR1 SGHTA, CDR2 FQGNSA. The CDR3 sequence is CASRALRTSSYNEQFF. CDR3 coding DNA: TGTGCCAGCAGGGCCCTCCGTACTAGCTCCTACAATGAGCAGTTCTTC.

This clone was counted a single time. The chain recombines TRBV19 with TRBJ1-6, with a weak D call TRBD1 (6 bases). The CDR3 has 15 residues. Trimming stripped 4 bases from V and 7 bases from J, with 14 bases between. Germline loops: CDR1 LNHDA, CDR2 SQIVND (reference sequence). The CDR3 loop is CASSTSGDDNSPLHF. CDR3 bases: TGTGCCAGTAGTACCTCAGGGGACGACAATTCACCCCTCCACTTT.

The rearrangement uses TRBV4-1 and TRBJ1-1; 8 bases align to TRBD1. The V gene's germline CDR1 is MGHRA and CDR2 YSYEKL. The CDR3 contains 15 residues. V lost 4 bases, J lost 7 bases, and 11 bases stayed unmatched. The CDR3 protein is CASSPPDRERLEAFF. The CDR3 bases are TGCGCCAGCAGCCCTCCGGACAGGGAAAGACTTGAAGCTTTCTTT.

The rearrangement joins TRBV6-6 to TRBJ1-4, with D tentatively TRBD1 (5 bases). There are 14 residues in the CDR3. Germline CDR1 reads MNHNY; CDR2 reads SVGAGI (reference sequence). Trimming cost V 4 bases and J 10 bases, with 16 bases left between them. The CDR3 region has the DNA TGTGCCAGCAGTTTCACGACAGCCTCGGGAAAACTGTTTTTT. Its protein product is CASSFTTASGKLFF.

The rearrangement uses TRBV4-1 and TRBJ2-1; 10 bases fit TRBD1. The CDR3 has 17 residues. V trimming: 11 bases; J trimming: 4 bases; junction bases outside the gene matches: 17. In germline, CDR1 is MGHRA, CDR2 YSYEKL. For the CDR3, the DNA is TGCGCCGCAGCCTCGACAGGGGGCTTTACCCCGTACAATGAGCAGTTCTTC. Protein: CAAASTGGFTPYNEQFF.

This chain uses TRBV19 with TRBJ2-7; possibly TRBD2 for D (7 bases). Germline CDR1 LNHDA, CDR2 SQIVND (reference sequence). V was shortened by 7 bases and J by 1 base, with 11 bases between the two germline ends. This CDR3 contains 13 residues. CDR3 region: CASTRGGSYEQYF. As DNA, the CDR3 is TGTGCCAGTACTAGGGGGGGTTCCTACGAGCAGTACTTC.

The rearrangement joins TRBV5-4 to TRBJ1-2; D is unclear. V was pared by 0 bases and J by 4 bases, with 7 bases between. The CDR3 spans 13 residues. Looked up from germline, CDR1 is SGHNT and CDR2 is YYREEE (reference sequence). The CDR3 DNA is TGTGCCAGCAGCTTGGACAGCACCTATGGCTACACCTTC. It specifies CASSLDSTYGYTF.

This clone was observed a handful of times. The rearrangement uses TRBV7-9 and TRBJ2-2; weak D call: TRBD2 (5 bases). Germline assignment: CDR1 SEHNR and CDR2 FQNEAQ (reference sequence). The V end lost 2 bases, the J end lost 0 bases, and 7 bases lay between the germline ends. The CDR3 has 15 residues. CDR3 region: CASSLHGANTGELFF. The CDR3, as DNA: TGTGCCAGCAGCTTACACGGGGCGAACACCGGGGAGCTGTTTTTT.

This clone showed up just once. The V gene is TRBV19, the J gene TRBJ2-6, with D possibly being TRBD1 (5 bases). This CDR3 is 15 amino acids long. Germline V gives CDR1 LNHDA, CDR2 SQIVND (reference sequence). V was pared by 6 bases and J by 1 base, with 10 bases between. The CDR3 loop reads CASSPHRSGANVLTF. CDR3 DNA: TGTGCCAGTAGCCCTCACAGGTCTGGGGCCAACGTCCTGACTTTC.

The chain recombines TRBV5-4 with TRBJ2-7; 7 bases agree with TRBD1. The CDR3 runs to 14 residues. Germline assignment: CDR1 SGHNT and CDR2 YYREEE (reference sequence). V lost 4 bases to trimming and J lost 4 bases; unmatched junction nucleotides: 8. DNA of the CDR3: TGTGCCAGCAGCGGGCCGACAGGGAAGTACGAGCAGTACTTC. Its protein product is CASSGPTGKYEQYF.

V gene TRBV7-9 combines with J gene TRBJ1-1; maybe TRBD1 (5 bases). The germline V gene has CDR1 SEHNR and CDR2 FQNEAQ (reference sequence). This CDR3 contains 14 residues. V lost 1 base and J 4 bases, leaving 10 bases between the germline ends. The CDR3 DNA sequence: TGTGCCAGCAGCTTAGAGGGAGGGACCACTGAAGCTTTCTTT. This translates into CASSLEGGTTEAFF. The whole variable domain, filled in from reference TRBV7-9 and TRBJ1-1, reads DTGVSQNPRHKITKRGQNVTFRCDPISEHNRLYWYRQTLGQGPEFLTYFQNEAQLEKSRLLSDRFSAERPKGSFSTLEIQRTEQGDSAMYLCASSLEGGTTEAFFGQGTRLTVV.

This sequence joins TRBV6-5 and TRBJ1-2, with 7 bases aligning to TRBD1. J gave up 4 bases and V 6 bases, and 2 bases lay outside the gene matches. This CDR3 has 12 residues. Per germline, CDR1 MNHEY and CDR2 SVGAGI. For the CDR3, the DNA is TGTGCCAGCAGACAGGGGAGCTATGGCTACACCTTC. Its protein product is CASRQGSYGYTF.

This sequence joins TRBV7-2 and TRBJ1-2; TRBD1 matches at 9 bases. Germline CDR1 SGHTA, CDR2 FQGNSA. The CDR3 is 16 residues long. V shed 0 bases and J 1 base; nucleotides not matched to a gene: 3. In DNA, the CDR3 is TGTGCCAGCAGCTTAGCGAGGACAGGGGTTAACTATGGCTACACCTTC. Translated: CASSLARTGVNYGYTF.

This chain links TRBV19 with TRBJ1-1; D possibly corresponds to TRBD1 (6 bases). The CDR3 is 15 residues long. Germline V gene lookup returns CDR1 LNHDA and CDR2 SQIVND (reference sequence). Trimming took off 4 bases at V and 6 bases at J, with 18 bases between the two ends. In DNA, the CDR3 is TGTGCCAGTAGTACTCCGGACAGCCGAATCCCTGAAGCTTTCTTT. Protein: CASSTPDSRIPEAFF.

Here the CDR3 reads CASSPVPAANEKLFF. The CDR3, as DNA: TGTGCCAGCTCACCAGTGCCCGCCGCGAATGAAAAACTGTTTTTT. The chain couples TRBV18 to TRBJ1-4; D gene unclear. V shed 2 bases and J shed 5 bases, with 12 bases lying between them. The CDR3 has 15 amino acids. CDR1 and CDR2 from the germline V gene are KGHSH and LQKENI.

Concerning this clone itself: Other DNA sequences in the same sample also yield this CDR3. V gene TRBV19 combines with J gene TRBJ2-3; 13 bases are a match to TRBD2. The V gene end was trimmed by 5 bases and the J gene end by 0 bases; junction bases not matched to a gene: 2. The CDR3 has 16 amino acids. Germline V CDR1 and CDR2: LNHDA, SQIVND (reference sequence). The CDR3 bases are TGTGCCAGTAGTTTACTAGCGGGGGGGAGCACAGATACGCAGTATTTT. It codes for CASSLLAGGSTDTQYF.

The rearrangement links TRBV18 to TRBJ1-4, with 10 bases fitting TRBD1. Germline V gene lookup returns CDR1 KGHSH and CDR2 LQKENI. Losses at the gene ends were 5 bases for V and 7 bases for J; bases not matched to a gene: 7. The CDR3 is made up of 15 amino acids. CDR3 in amino acids: CASSGGTGVLEKLFF. CDR3 bases: TGTGCCAGCTCAGGCGGGACAGGGGTCCTTGAAAAACTGTTTTTT.